The T cell receptor (beta chain) described here comes from a study of blood T cell repertoires in COVID-19. The wider study: Specimens from acute and convalescent COVID-19 originated in the United States, Italy and Spain.

Data came from immunoSEQ multiplex PCR; TCRdb stores just in-frame clones and leaves some out. In the table there are around 300,000 clones, 80% to 90% of which are singletons. Trimming took 5 bases from V and 1 from J; bases not matched to a gene: 4. The germline gives CDR1 LNHDA, CDR2 SQIVND (reference sequence). The CDR3 is made up of 14 amino acids. The source is a woman aged 70-85 years with acute or convalescent COVID-19. The sequenced material came from peripheral blood. V gene TRBV19 combines with J gene TRBJ1-1, with TRBD1 matching 7 bases. The CDR3 bases are TGTGCCAGTAGTGACAGGGAAGGGAACACTGAAGCTTTCTTT. This encodes CASSDREGNTEAFF.